This is a list of T cell receptor beta chains from one sample in a study of blood T cell repertoires in COVID-19. Only in-frame clones appear in the TCRdb table, and some are missing; sequencing was by immunoSEQ multiplex PCR. Of some 250,000 clones in the sample, around 88% were seen once. The sample comprised peripheral blood. These receptors came from a man older than 75 with acute or convalescent COVID-19. The CDR3 runs from the conserved cysteine through the conserved F or W. The order of the fields is D gene, clone size, V gene, J gene, CDR3 DNA, CDR3 protein. The D gene is left open where the match is weak. Not all rows give a size; the values are once, few, many and, for expanded clones, a class.

d_gene: .
abundance: few
v_gene: TRBV7-3
j_gene: TRBJ1-1
CDR3nt: TGTGCCAGCCAGCAGGGGTCTATGGACACTGAAGCTTTCTTT
CDR3aa: CASQQGSMDTEAFF

d_gene: .
abundance: .
v_gene: TRBV12-3/TRBV12-4
j_gene: TRBJ1-2
CDR3nt: TGTGCCAGCAGTTGGCAAACAGGGAGCTACACCTTC
CDR3aa: CASSWQTGSYTF

d_gene: .
abundance: .
v_gene: TRBV7-9
j_gene: TRBJ1-6
CDR3nt: TGTGCCAGCAGTCACCTTACGGGCGGGGAAAATAATTCACCCCTCCACTTT
CDR3aa: CASSHLTGGENNSPLHF

d_gene: TRBD1
abundance: .
v_gene: TRBV28
j_gene: TRBJ1-6
CDR3nt: TGTGCCAGCAGTACGGCCCCGGACAGGCCTTCGACACCCCTCCACTTT
CDR3aa: CASSTAPDRPSTPLHF

d_gene: TRBD2
abundance: once
v_gene: TRBV28
j_gene: TRBJ2-7
CDR3nt: TGTGCCAGCAGTCCACAACTAGCGGAACACTACGAGCAGTACTTC
CDR3aa: CASSPQLAEHYEQYF

d_gene: TRBD1
abundance: once
v_gene: TRBV24-1
j_gene: TRBJ2-3
CDR3nt: TGTGCCACCAGTGATTTAGGGACAGGGGGCACAGATACGCAGTATTTT
CDR3aa: CATSDLGTGGTDTQYF

d_gene: TRBD1
abundance: .
v_gene: TRBV9
j_gene: TRBJ2-4
CDR3nt: TGTGCCAGCAGCCCACGGACAGGGGAAAACATTCAGTACTTC
CDR3aa: CASSPRTGENIQYF

d_gene: .
abundance: .
v_gene: TRBV11-3
j_gene: TRBJ2-1
CDR3nt: TGTGCAAGCGGGCACAGGACAGGAGGGTACAATGAGCAGTTCTTC
CDR3aa: CASGHRTGGYNEQFF

d_gene: .
abundance: .
v_gene: TRBV5-4
j_gene: TRBJ1-1
CDR3nt: TGTGCCAGCAGCTTGGGACAGGTAAACACTGAAGCTTTCTTT
CDR3aa: CASSLGQVNTEAFF

d_gene: TRBD2
abundance: .
v_gene: TRBV7-2
j_gene: TRBJ2-1
CDR3nt: TGTGCCAGCAGCTTAGCGTCCCTAGCGGGGGGTTTTTACAATGAGCAGTTCTTC
CDR3aa: CASSLASLAGGFYNEQFF

d_gene: TRBD1
abundance: .
v_gene: TRBV29-1
j_gene: TRBJ1-2
CDR3nt: TGCAGCTCAGGGACAGGGGACTATGGCTACACCTTC
CDR3aa: CSSGTGDYGYTF

d_gene: .
abundance: .
v_gene: TRBV6-4
j_gene: TRBJ2-3
CDR3nt: TGTGCCAGCAGTGATGGGCCTTGGAATACGCAGTATTTT
CDR3aa: CASSDGPWNTQYF

d_gene: TRBD1
abundance: .
v_gene: TRBV19
j_gene: TRBJ1-1
CDR3nt: TGTGCCAGTAGTATCCCCCGGACAGGGGAAGCCCCTGAAGCTTTCTTT
CDR3aa: CASSIPRTGEAPEAFF

d_gene: TRBD1
abundance: .
v_gene: TRBV4-2
j_gene: TRBJ1-5
CDR3nt: TGTGCCAGCAGCCGAGAACAGGGGCTTAATAGCAATCAGCCCCAGCATTTT
CDR3aa: CASSREQGLNSNQPQHF

d_gene: TRBD1
abundance: .
v_gene: TRBV19
j_gene: TRBJ2-7
CDR3nt: TGTGCCAGTAGTAAGCGACAGGGGCTTCGAGAGCAGTACTTC
CDR3aa: CASSKRQGLREQYF

d_gene: TRBD1
abundance: .
v_gene: TRBV5-1
j_gene: TRBJ2-7
CDR3nt: TGCGCCAGCAGCTTGGGGGACAGGGTTGGGGAGCAGTACTTC
CDR3aa: CASSLGDRVGEQYF

d_gene: .
abundance: .
v_gene: TRBV18
j_gene: TRBJ2-7
CDR3nt: TGTGCCAGCTCACCACCTGGGACTCCCTACGAGCAGTACTTC
CDR3aa: CASSPPGTPYEQYF

d_gene: TRBD2
abundance: .
v_gene: TRBV5-4
j_gene: TRBJ2-1
CDR3nt: TGTGCCAGCAGCACGGAGGTAGCGGGACCTAGGAATGAGCAGTTCTTC
CDR3aa: CASSTEVAGPRNEQFF

d_gene: TRBD2
abundance: .
v_gene: TRBV19
j_gene: TRBJ2-3
CDR3nt: TGTGCCAGTAGTGTACCTAGCGGGGGAGTCACAGATACGCAGTATTTT
CDR3aa: CASSVPSGGVTDTQYF

d_gene: TRBD1
abundance: .
v_gene: TRBV2
j_gene: TRBJ2-7
CDR3nt: TGTGCCAGCAGTGCGGGACAGCGCTACGAGCAGTACTTC
CDR3aa: CASSAGQRYEQYF

d_gene: .
abundance: .
v_gene: TRBV19
j_gene: TRBJ2-7
CDR3nt: TGTGCCAGTAGTCCGAGGCGGGACGGCGAGCAGTACTTC
CDR3aa: CASSPRRDGEQYF

d_gene: .
abundance: .
v_gene: TRBV6-6
j_gene: TRBJ1-1
CDR3nt: TGTGCCACCAGTATCATGAACACTGAAGCTTTCTTT
CDR3aa: CATSIMNTEAFF

d_gene: .
abundance: .
v_gene: TRBV18
j_gene: TRBJ1-1
CDR3nt: TGTGCCAGCTCCCCCGTAGTGAACACTGAAGCTTTCTTT
CDR3aa: CASSPVVNTEAFF

d_gene: TRBD1
abundance: .
v_gene: TRBV13
j_gene: TRBJ1-4
CDR3nt: TGTGCCAGCAGCTTAGGCCGCGCTTCAACCGGGACAGGGTATTTAGCTAATGAAAAACTGTTTTTT
CDR3aa: CASSLGRASTGTGYLANEKLFF

d_gene: .
abundance: .
v_gene: TRBV5-4
j_gene: TRBJ2-7
CDR3nt: TGTGCCAGCAGCTTGAGGGGCGCCTACGAGCAGTACTTC
CDR3aa: CASSLRGAYEQYF

d_gene: .
abundance: .
v_gene: TRBV23-1
j_gene: TRBJ1-6
CDR3nt: TGCGCCAGCAGACGGGGGGCGTCCTATAATTCACCCCTCCACTTT
CDR3aa: CASRRGASYNSPLHF

d_gene: TRBD2
abundance: .
v_gene: TRBV29-1
j_gene: TRBJ2-5
CDR3nt: TGCAGCGTTGATGCGGGAGGCTCGGCAGGGACCCAGTACTTC
CDR3aa: CSVDAGGSAGTQYF

d_gene: .
abundance: .
v_gene: TRBV28
j_gene: TRBJ2-5
CDR3nt: TGTGCCAGCAGTTTAGGAGTAGCTGCAGAGACCCAGTACTTC
CDR3aa: CASSLGVAAETQYF

d_gene: TRBD2
abundance: .
v_gene: TRBV6-5
j_gene: TRBJ2-7
CDR3nt: TGTGCCAGCAGTCGGACTAGCGTAAAACACTACGAGCAGTACTTC
CDR3aa: CASSRTSVKHYEQYF

d_gene: TRBD1
abundance: few
v_gene: TRBV11-2
j_gene: TRBJ1-6
CDR3nt: TGTGCCAGCAGCTTAGTTCCCGGACAGGGCTCGTATAATTCACCCCTCCACTTT
CDR3aa: CASSLVPGQGSYNSPLHF

d_gene: .
abundance: .
v_gene: TRBV6-5
j_gene: TRBJ2-7
CDR3nt: TGTGCCAGCAGTCCCGCGGGGACGTACGAGCAGTACTTC
CDR3aa: CASSPAGTYEQYF

d_gene: .
abundance: .
v_gene: TRBV14
j_gene: TRBJ2-3
CDR3nt: TGTGCCAGCAGCGAGCGGCAGACCACAGATACGCAGTATTTT
CDR3aa: CASSERQTTDTQYF

d_gene: .
abundance: .
v_gene: TRBV18
j_gene: TRBJ2-4
CDR3nt: TGTGCCAGCTCACCAGGAATAGCCTTAACTCGAGCCAAAAACATTCAGTACTTC
CDR3aa: CASSPGIALTRAKNIQYF

d_gene: TRBD2
abundance: .
v_gene: TRBV6-5
j_gene: TRBJ2-5
CDR3nt: TGTGCCAGCAGGGGGACTAGCGTCGGGACCCAGTACTTC
CDR3aa: CASRGTSVGTQYF

d_gene: TRBD2
abundance: once
v_gene: TRBV6-2/TRBV6-3
j_gene: TRBJ2-5
CDR3nt: TGTGCCAGCAGTTACTCGAAAACAGCGGGGATAGAGACCCAGTACTTC
CDR3aa: CASSYSKTAGIETQYF

d_gene: .
abundance: .
v_gene: TRBV4-2
j_gene: TRBJ2-7
CDR3nt: TGTGCCAGCAGCCAAGTTACGGGGGAGCAGTACTTC
CDR3aa: CASSQVTGEQYF

d_gene: .
abundance: .
v_gene: TRBV16
j_gene: TRBJ2-1
CDR3nt: TGTGCCAGCAGCCAAAGCAGGGGCCCATACAATGAGCAGTTCTTC
CDR3aa: CASSQSRGPYNEQFF

d_gene: TRBD2
abundance: .
v_gene: TRBV3-1/TRBV3-2
j_gene: TRBJ2-1
CDR3nt: TGTGCCAGCAGCCAAGCGGGTCTAGCGGGACCTAGGAATGAGCAGTTCTTC
CDR3aa: CASSQAGLAGPRNEQFF

d_gene: TRBD2
abundance: .
v_gene: TRBV27
j_gene: TRBJ2-7
CDR3nt: TGTGCCAGCAGTTTCGCGCCTGATAGCGGGGGCGAGCAGTACTTC
CDR3aa: CASSFAPDSGGEQYF

d_gene: .
abundance: .
v_gene: TRBV7-9
j_gene: TRBJ2-1
CDR3nt: TGTGCCAGCAGCTTAGTGGGGCAGGGACAAAATGAGCAGTTCTTC
CDR3aa: CASSLVGQGQNEQFF

d_gene: TRBD2
abundance: .
v_gene: TRBV28
j_gene: TRBJ2-3
CDR3nt: TGTGCCAGCACCCCCGGTAGCGGGTCACCAGATACGCAGTATTTT
CDR3aa: CASTPGSGSPDTQYF

d_gene: .
abundance: .
v_gene: TRBV5-5
j_gene: TRBJ1-1
CDR3nt: TGTGCCAGCAGCTTGAGTATCACAGTGACTGAAGCTTTCTTT
CDR3aa: CASSLSITVTEAFF